This T cell receptor (beta chain) is drawn from a study of CD8+CD57+ T cells in acquired aplastic anemia. Across the study: Each DNA sample taken from sorted CD4+ and CD8+ cells came to around 2.9 ug on average. Overall study findings and caveats: A set of 25 to 30 CD8+ CDR3 sequences was shared between patients and controls, and these sequences appeared highly expressed in patients.

With respect to this clonotype: No antigen is known for it.

Genomic DNA templated the TCR beta VDJ and CDR3 profiling. MiXCR was run by TCRdb on the reads, yielding one entry per CDR3 protein. The sample consists of about 40,000 distinct CDR3 sequences, approximately 63% of them appearing once. Trimming removed 4 bases from V and 3 bases from J; junction bases left unmatched: 7. Germline CDR1 reads SGHRS; CDR2 reads YFSETQ. CDR3 length: 16 amino acids. Whoever was chosen for sequencing had shown CD8+CD57+ cell expansion by flow cytometry. Severe acquired aplastic anemia affected all patients. The study sampled blood from patients who had received no therapy. The clonotype originates from a human donor with aplastic anemia. Sequencing was performed on sorted CD4+, CD8+, or CD8+CD57+ T cells (not recorded which) from PBMCs. V gene TRBV5-1 combines with J gene TRBJ1-2; 12 positions agree with TRBD1. The CDR3 DNA is TGCGCCAGCAGCCCCGGGACAGGGGGCAGAGACTATGGCTACACCTTC. Translation: CASSPGTGGRDYGYTF.